This T cell receptor (beta chain) was documented in a study of blood T cell repertoires in COVID-19 (dated by TCRdb to about 2020). In the study overall: Collaborator samples came from the United States, Italy and Spain and covered acute and convalescent phases of COVID-19. Deeply sampled blood TCRbeta repertoires from subjects exposed to, actively infected with, or recovered from COVID-19 were included in the dataset. HLA class I and class II types, where available, came from metadata supplied by the sample provider rather than from assay-based typing. The prospective study material was composed of cDNA or gDNA derived from T cells, B-cell-depleted T cells, or PBMCs. The repertoires were made available in a free public database intended to serve as a resource for research on the immune response to SARS-CoV-2. The sample metadata nearly always contained a de-identified subject ID, COVID-19 status, age in years and sex. Samples came from the ongoing ImmuneRACE study (first 160 participants) plus 1,254 subjects from 6 global collaborators.

About this clone: Its binding antigen is unknown. There are no base qualities to consult, and no much larger clone falls within one base.

In Seattle, one collaborating source enrolled patients while the infection was active and tracked those patients longitudinally over the course of disease. Whole blood was collected in K2EDTA tubes by collaborating institutions according to the institutions' own protocols. For TCRbeta analysis, collaborators shipped samples in one of three forms: frozen whole blood, isolated PBMCs, or DNA extracted from either of those sample types. The immunoSEQ Assay, a bias-controlled multiplex PCR, was used to amplify TCRbeta CDR3 regions from genomic DNA. For the original study's pipeline: Within the assay, amplification of reference gene primers was used to estimate how many nucleated cells each sample contained. To quantify the absolute abundance of each unique TCRbeta CDR3 rearrangement, sequence reads were collapsed and filtered. For each sample, productive Simpson clonality was calculated by taking the square root of Simpson's diversity index across productive rearrangements. TCRdb provides this immuneACCESS table in a form limited to in-frame rearrangements. Some clones are lacking; in checked studies, under half of them reflect an unresolved V gene, and why the rest are absent is not known. For V, J and clone size, that table is used; D and trimming come from the DNA. The sample table holds 150,000 to 160,000 clones, of which around 83% were seen once. 9% to 13% of the sample lies in the top ten.

As encoded in the germline V gene, CDR1 is SNHLY while CDR2 is FYNNEI. From cysteine to phenylalanine, the CDR3 is 14 amino acids long. Kept here is only the CDR3 DNA, which spans 42 bases and is read in frame from base 1. V is shortened by 6 bases, J by 2 bases, and the region joining them spans 8 bases. Overall results and qualifications from the work: Clinical and demographic metadata were provided uncurated, with the amount varying by source and participant.

This chain is built from TRBV2 and TRBJ1-6; the D segment cannot be called with confidence. The sequenced sample was peripheral blood. The source of this sequence is a woman aged 60-75 years with COVID-19, enrolled during active disease. The nucleotide sequence reads as follows: TGTGCCAGCAGGGAGTGGGCCTATAATTCACCCCTCCACTTT. This sequence encodes CASREWAYNSPLHF. This CDR3, with the reference TRBV2 and TRBJ1-6 proteins standing in past its ends, gives the full variable domain EPEVTQTPSHQVTQMGQEVILRCVPISNHLYFYWYRQILGQKVEFLVSFYNNEISEKSEIFDDQFSVERPDGSNFTLKIRSTKLEDSAMYFCASREWAYNSPLHFGNGTRLTVT.